This is a list of T cell receptor beta chains from one sample in a study of shared clonotypes between healthy human individuals. Assay: immunoSEQ multiplex PCR; the TCRdb copy retains only in-frame clones and omits some. This repertoire shows about 2.3 million clones, roughly 93% found once; its top ten account for 0.39%. The sequenced sample consisted of naive CD4+ T cells from PBMCs. These receptors originate from a man between 18 and 35 years old in good health. Some clones in this sample may be carry-over from other donors' samples. CDR3s include the opening cysteine and the closing phenylalanine or tryptophan. Clone size, where shown, is once, few, many, or a class for clones that have expanded.

v_gene	j_gene	abundance	CDR3aa
TRBV9	TRBJ2-5	NA	CASSASGRAVQETQYF
TRBV15	TRBJ2-7	NA	CATSREGASGTTPPYEQYF
TRBV6-4	TRBJ1-3	NA	CASPYGGEISGNTIYF
TRBV5-1	TRBJ1-4	once	CASSLDPLGTGGAATNEKLFF
TRBV28	TRBJ2-7	NA	CASSFYSGGSSYEQYF
TRBV30	TRBJ1-6	NA	CAWSVIGTGYSPLHF
TRBV29-1	TRBJ2-1	once	CSAEPAGLSINEQFF
TRBV5-1	TRBJ2-1	NA	CASSYKPGNEQFF
TRBV28	TRBJ2-5	once	CASSLIAGDQETQYF
TRBV18	TRBJ2-1	NA	CASSPGGPPSEQFF
TRBV7-3	TRBJ2-5	NA	CASSLGTSPIRQYF
TRBV14	TRBJ2-3	NA	CASSPTSGRAAQYF
TRBV28	TRBJ1-6	NA	CASRTGTAPLHF
TRBV9	TRBJ1-1	NA	CASSQGWGGDTEAFF
TRBV19	TRBJ1-2	NA	CASSISAGQNYGYTF
TRBV9	TRBJ2-1	NA	CASSTQGGGLAGVPDEQFF
TRBV10-2	TRBJ2-7	NA	CASTGTVTTYEQYF
TRBV27	TRBJ1-5	few	CASSSVSGQIQPQHF
TRBV7-8	TRBJ2-3	NA	CASSLSGSGTSTDTQYF
TRBV6-6	TRBJ2-5	NA	CASSNPQGAMVGTQYF
TRBV19	TRBJ2-7	NA	CASTESWGGRQYF
TRBV6-1	TRBJ2-7	NA	CASSEGQGSGEQYF
TRBV7-9	TRBJ2-5	NA	CASSHGTSGRRETQYF
TRBV9	TRBJ1-2	once	CASSAKKATNYGYTF
TRBV2	TRBJ2-7	NA	CASRRTGLTYEQYF
TRBV6-4	TRBJ2-7	NA	CANNREGDREQYF
TRBV2	TRBJ1-5	NA	CASSSTDQAQPQHF
TRBV30	TRBJ2-5	once	CAWSTGRGGETQYF
TRBV6-6	TRBJ1-1	NA	CASRAQGDTEAFF
TRBV4-1	NA	NA	CASSQVAGEAEQYF
TRBV9	TRBJ1-1	NA	CASSVGGINTEAFF
TRBV4-1	TRBJ2-5	NA	CASSQGLLETQYF
TRBV6-1	TRBJ2-5	NA	CASSELIGQETQYF
TRBV7-2	TRBJ2-5	NA	CASSLVAGAETQYF
TRBV5-4	TRBJ1-1	NA	CASSWTVSNTEAFF
TRBV21-1	TRBJ2-7	NA	CASSKALEDRVGYEQYF
TRBV28	TRBJ1-5	NA	CATAQGDQPQHF
TRBV7-3	TRBJ2-7	NA	CASSLSPTTSSEQYF
TRBV7-9	TRBJ1-1	NA	CASSFGANTEAFF
TRBV29-1	TRBJ1-2	NA	CSVERENNYGYTF
TRBV10-3	TRBJ1-6	NA	CAISGGGAVVPLHF
TRBV27	TRBJ2-7	NA	CASSFNPGLAGGPRYEQYF
TRBV4-3	TRBJ1-6	NA	CASSQEGGLNSPLHF
TRBV11-1	TRBJ2-1	NA	CASTQHRDRDYNEQFF
TRBV2	TRBJ2-5	NA	CASSRTSGEETQYF
TRBV9	TRBJ2-5	NA	CASSVVSSGRAATQYF
TRBV7-3	TRBJ2-5	NA	CASSRGLAGGETQYF
TRBV5-6	TRBJ1-2	NA	CASSLVGGDYGYTF